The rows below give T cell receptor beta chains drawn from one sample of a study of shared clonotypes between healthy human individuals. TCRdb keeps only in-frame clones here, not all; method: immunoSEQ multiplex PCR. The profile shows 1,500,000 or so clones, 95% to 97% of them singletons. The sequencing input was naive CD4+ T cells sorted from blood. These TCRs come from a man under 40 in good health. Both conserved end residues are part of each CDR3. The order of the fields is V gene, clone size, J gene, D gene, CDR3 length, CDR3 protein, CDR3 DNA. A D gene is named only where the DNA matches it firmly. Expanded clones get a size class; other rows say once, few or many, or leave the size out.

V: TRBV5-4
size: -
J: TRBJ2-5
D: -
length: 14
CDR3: CASSLSLRQETQYF
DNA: TGTGCCAGCAGCTTGTCTCTGAGACAAGAGACCCAGTACTTC

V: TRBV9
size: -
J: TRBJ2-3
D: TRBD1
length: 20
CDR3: CASSVVWLGDRGVRTDTQYF
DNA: TGTGCCAGCAGCGTAGTTTGGTTAGGGGACAGGGGTGTGAGGACAGATACGCAGTATTTT

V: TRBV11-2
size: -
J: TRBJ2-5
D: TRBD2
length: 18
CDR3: CASSLYRTSGRGKETQYF
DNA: TGTGCCAGCAGCTTATATCGTACTAGCGGGAGGGGGAAAGAGACCCAGTACTTC

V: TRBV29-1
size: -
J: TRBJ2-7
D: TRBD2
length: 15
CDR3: CSVVVGTSGAYEQYF
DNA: TGCAGCGTTGTGGTTGGGACTAGCGGCGCCTACGAGCAGTACTTC

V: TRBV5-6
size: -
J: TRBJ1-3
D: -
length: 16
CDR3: CASSSDPVGRGNTIYF
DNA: TGTGCCAGCAGCTCCGACCCAGTGGGTAGAGGAAACACCATATATTTT

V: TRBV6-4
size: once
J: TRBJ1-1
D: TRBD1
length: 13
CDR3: CASSDSDRASAFF
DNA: TGTGCCAGCAGTGACTCGGACAGGGCTTCAGCTTTCTTT

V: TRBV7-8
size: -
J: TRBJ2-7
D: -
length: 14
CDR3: CASSLETRTYEQYF
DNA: TGTGCCAGCAGCTTAGAGACACGAACCTACGAGCAGTACTTC

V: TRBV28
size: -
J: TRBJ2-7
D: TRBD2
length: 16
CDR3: CASSLPQRGPLAEQYF
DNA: TGTGCCAGCAGTTTACCCCAGCGGGGGCCGCTCGCCGAGCAGTACTTC

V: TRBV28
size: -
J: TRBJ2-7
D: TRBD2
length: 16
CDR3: CASSIGVAGGTYEQYF
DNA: TGTGCCAGCTCAATAGGCGTAGCGGGAGGCACCTACGAGCAGTACTTC

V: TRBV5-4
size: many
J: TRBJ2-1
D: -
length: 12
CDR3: CASSMQSASEFF
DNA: TGTGCCAGCAGCATGCAAAGTGCCAGTGAGTTCTTC

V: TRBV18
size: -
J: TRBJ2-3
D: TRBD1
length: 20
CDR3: CASSPRQGKESSFSTDTQYF
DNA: TGTGCCAGCTCACCACGACAGGGAAAGGAATCAAGTTTTTCCACAGATACGCAGTATTTT

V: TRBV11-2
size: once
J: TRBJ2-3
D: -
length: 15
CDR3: CASSLPQGSGDTQYF
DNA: TGTGCCAGCAGCTTACCCCAGGGTTCGGGAGATACGCAGTATTTT

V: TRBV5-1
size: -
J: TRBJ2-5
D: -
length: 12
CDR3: CASSWDLETQYF
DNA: TGCGCCAGCAGCTGGGACCTAGAGACCCAGTACTTC

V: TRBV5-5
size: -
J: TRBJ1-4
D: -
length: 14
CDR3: CASSSRGVVEKLFF
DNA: TGTGCCAGCAGCTCTAGAGGGGTCGTTGAAAAACTGTTTTTT

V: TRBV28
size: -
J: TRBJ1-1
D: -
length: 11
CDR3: CASSFRVEAFF
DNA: TGTGCCAGCAGTTTTAGGGTTGAAGCTTTCTTT

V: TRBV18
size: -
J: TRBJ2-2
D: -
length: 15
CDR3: CASSPNGGNTGELFF
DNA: TGTGCCAGCTCACCTAACGGGGGGAACACCGGGGAGCTGTTTTTT

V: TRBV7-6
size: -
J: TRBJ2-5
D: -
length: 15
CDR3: CASSLATGRRETQYF
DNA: TGTGCCAGCAGCTTAGCAACAGGCAGGAGGGAGACCCAGTACTTC

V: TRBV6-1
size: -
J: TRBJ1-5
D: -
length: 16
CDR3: CASSENADSSNQPQHF
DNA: TGTGCCAGCAGTGAAAATGCGGACAGTAGCAATCAGCCCCAGCATTTT

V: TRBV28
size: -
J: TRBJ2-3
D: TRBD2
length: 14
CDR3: CASSSLAGLHTQYF
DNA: TGTGCCAGCAGTTCCCTAGCGGGATTACATACGCAGTATTTT

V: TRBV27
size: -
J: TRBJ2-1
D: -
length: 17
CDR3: CASSKPFGGASYNEQFF
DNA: TGTGCCAGCAGCAAACCCTTTGGGGGGGCTTCCTACAATGAGCAGTTCTTC

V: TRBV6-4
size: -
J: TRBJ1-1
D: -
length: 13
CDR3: CASSRDMNTEAFF
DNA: TGTGCCAGCAGTCGCGACATGAACACTGAAGCTTTCTTT

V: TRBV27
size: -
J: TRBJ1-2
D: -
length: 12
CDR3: CASSLRGYGYTF
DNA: TGTGCCAGCAGTTTACGGGGCTATGGCTACACCTTC

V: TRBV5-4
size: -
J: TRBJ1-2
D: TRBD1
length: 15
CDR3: CASSSGQGLSDGYTF
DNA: TGTGCCAGCAGCTCCGGACAGGGCCTTTCGGATGGCTACACCTTC

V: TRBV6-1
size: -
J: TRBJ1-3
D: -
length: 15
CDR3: CASSEAFSIGNTIYF
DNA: TGTGCCAGCAGTGAAGCGTTCAGTATAGGAAACACCATATATTTT

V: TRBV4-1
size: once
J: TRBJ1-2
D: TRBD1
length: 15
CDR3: CASSQGARGRGGYTF
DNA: TGCGCCAGCAGCCAAGGCGCCAGGGGGAGAGGTGGCTACACCTTC

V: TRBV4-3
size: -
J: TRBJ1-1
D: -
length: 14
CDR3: CASSLLQGNTEAFF
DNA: TGCGCCAGCAGCCTCCTACAGGGGAACACTGAAGCTTTCTTT

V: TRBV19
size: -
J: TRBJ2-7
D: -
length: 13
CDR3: CASSLGTSYEQYF
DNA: TGTGCCAGTAGTCTTGGGACTTCCTACGAGCAGTACTTC

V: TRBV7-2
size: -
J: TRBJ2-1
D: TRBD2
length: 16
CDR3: CASSPLRGGLWNEQFF
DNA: TGTGCCAGCAGCCCTCTCCGGGGGGGACTCTGGAATGAGCAGTTCTTC